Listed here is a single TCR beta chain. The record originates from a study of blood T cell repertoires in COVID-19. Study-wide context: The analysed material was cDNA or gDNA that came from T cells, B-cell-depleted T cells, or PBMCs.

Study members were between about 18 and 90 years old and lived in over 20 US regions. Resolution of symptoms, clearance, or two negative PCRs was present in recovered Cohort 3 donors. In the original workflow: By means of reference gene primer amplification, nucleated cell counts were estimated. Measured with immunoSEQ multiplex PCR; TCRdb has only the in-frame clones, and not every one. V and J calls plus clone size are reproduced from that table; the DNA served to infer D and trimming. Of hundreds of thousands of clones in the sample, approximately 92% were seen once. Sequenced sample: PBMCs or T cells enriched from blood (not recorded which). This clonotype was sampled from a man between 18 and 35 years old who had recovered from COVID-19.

The CDR3, as DNA: TGTGCCAGCAGTTATGACGGACAGGTCAATCAGCCCCAGCATTTT. It is translated as CASSYDGQVNQPQHF. V is TRBV6-5 and J is TRBJ1-5; 7 bases are a match to TRBD1. This CDR3 is 15 amino acids long. Germline values: CDR1 MNHEY, CDR2 SVGAGI. The ends lost 3 bases at V and 3 bases at J; junction bases unmatched: 5.